A selection of T cell receptor beta chains follows, all from one sample in a study of hypomethylating agent response in myelodysplastic syndrome. Profiled with immunoSEQ multiplex PCR; TCRdb holds only in-frame clones, not every one. The table records approximately 11,000 clones, nearly 85% of them present only once. Sequenced here: bone marrow, sampled before or after starting hypomethylating agent treatment for myelodysplastic syndrome (not recorded which). The receptors come from a human donor with myelodysplastic syndrome. CDR3s include the opening cysteine and the closing phenylalanine or tryptophan. Fields, in order: clone size, V gene, D gene, J gene, CDR3 DNA, CDR3 protein. The D gene is left open where the match is weak. Size is stated for part of the rows, as once, few or many counts, or as a class when the clone is expanded.

clone_size: once; v_call: TRBV13; d_call: NA; j_call: TRBJ2-2; cdr3_nt: TGTGCCAGCAGCCCACCGGGACTGCTCGCGGGGGAGCTGTTTTTT; cdr3_aa: CASSPPGLLAGELFF
clone_size: NA; v_call: TRBV9; d_call: TRBD2; j_call: TRBJ2-7; cdr3_nt: TGTGCCAGCAGCGTAGAGCCGGGACTAGCTTACGAGCAGTACTTC; cdr3_aa: CASSVEPGLAYEQYF
clone_size: NA; v_call: TRBV18; d_call: NA; j_call: TRBJ2-3; cdr3_nt: TGTGCCAGCTCACCGTATCTCGGTGAATCTAGCACAGATACGCAGTATTTT; cdr3_aa: CASSPYLGESSTDTQYF
clone_size: NA; v_call: TRBV28; d_call: NA; j_call: TRBJ1-2; cdr3_nt: TGTGCCAGCAGTCTCTCAGTCTATGGCTACACCTTC; cdr3_aa: CASSLSVYGYTF
clone_size: NA; v_call: TRBV7-9; d_call: NA; j_call: TRBJ2-2; cdr3_nt: TGTGCCAGCAGCCTTCGCCTCTCCTCTCCGGGGCCGAACACCGGGGAGCTGTTTTTT; cdr3_aa: CASSLRLSSPGPNTGELFF
clone_size: NA; v_call: TRBV28; d_call: NA; j_call: TRBJ2-1; cdr3_nt: TGTGCCAGCAGTTCAGGGGCGGGTAGCGGCAATGAGCAGTTCTTC; cdr3_aa: CASSSGAGSGNEQFF
clone_size: NA; v_call: TRBV25-1; d_call: NA; j_call: TRBJ2-3; cdr3_nt: TGTGCCAGCAGTGTCCATGCCGCTGGCACAGATACGCAGTATTTT; cdr3_aa: CASSVHAAGTDTQYF
clone_size: once; v_call: TRBV18; d_call: TRBD2; j_call: TRBJ2-7; cdr3_nt: TGTGCCAGCTCACCAGTACTAGCGGGGGACAGCTCCTACGAGCAGTACTTC; cdr3_aa: CASSPVLAGDSSYEQYF
clone_size: NA; v_call: TRBV19; d_call: NA; j_call: TRBJ2-7; cdr3_nt: TGTGCCAGTAGTAACAGGGACTACGAGCAGTACTTC; cdr3_aa: CASSNRDYEQYF
clone_size: NA; v_call: TRBV5-1; d_call: TRBD1; j_call: TRBJ1-6; cdr3_nt: TGCGCCAGCAGCTTACATGGGACAGGCGCCTTTAATTCACCCCTCCACTTT; cdr3_aa: CASSLHGTGAFNSPLHF
clone_size: NA; v_call: TRBV19; d_call: NA; j_call: TRBJ1-2; cdr3_nt: TGTGCCAGTAGTATAAGGACAGATTATGGCTACACCTTC; cdr3_aa: CASSIRTDYGYTF
clone_size: NA; v_call: TRBV27; d_call: NA; j_call: TRBJ1-1; cdr3_nt: TGTGCCAGCAGTTTTGGGGGCGCGCGCACTGAAGCTTTCTTT; cdr3_aa: CASSFGGARTEAFF
clone_size: NA; v_call: TRBV19; d_call: NA; j_call: TRBJ2-6; cdr3_nt: TGTGCCAGTAGTGGGGGGGCCAACGTCCTGACTTTC; cdr3_aa: CASSGGANVLTF
clone_size: NA; v_call: TRBV19; d_call: NA; j_call: TRBJ1-4; cdr3_nt: TGTGCCAGTAGTATAAGTGGAGGTTGGCCTAATGAAAAACTGTTTTTT; cdr3_aa: CASSISGGWPNEKLFF
clone_size: NA; v_call: TRBV28; d_call: TRBD1; j_call: TRBJ2-7; cdr3_nt: TGTGCCAGCCTTGGACAGGTATCCTACGAGCAGTACTTC; cdr3_aa: CASLGQVSYEQYF
clone_size: NA; v_call: TRBV5-1; d_call: NA; j_call: TRBJ2-1; cdr3_nt: TGCGCCAGCAGCTTGGATCCGGGTGACAATGAGCAGTTCTTC; cdr3_aa: CASSLDPGDNEQFF
clone_size: NA; v_call: TRBV30; d_call: NA; j_call: TRBJ2-5; cdr3_nt: TGTGCCTGGAGTGTCAGACTTCAAGAGACCCAGTACTTC; cdr3_aa: CAWSVRLQETQYF
clone_size: NA; v_call: TRBV5-5; d_call: TRBD1; j_call: TRBJ2-7; cdr3_nt: TGTGCCAGCAGCTCGACAGGGTGGGAGCAGTACTTC; cdr3_aa: CASSSTGWEQYF
clone_size: NA; v_call: TRBV5-1; d_call: NA; j_call: TRBJ2-3; cdr3_nt: TGCGCCAGCAGCCCGGGCACCACAAGCACAGATACGCAGTATTTT; cdr3_aa: CASSPGTTSTDTQYF
clone_size: NA; v_call: TRBV6-5; d_call: TRBD1; j_call: TRBJ1-1; cdr3_nt: TGTGCCAGCAGGACGGGGGGGACAGGGGCTGAAGCTTTCTTT; cdr3_aa: CASRTGGTGAEAFF
clone_size: NA; v_call: TRBV29-1; d_call: TRBD2; j_call: TRBJ2-7; cdr3_nt: TGCAGCGTTGTGGGGGGGTCCTACGAGCAGTACTTC; cdr3_aa: CSVVGGSYEQYF
clone_size: NA; v_call: TRBV2; d_call: TRBD2; j_call: TRBJ2-3; cdr3_nt: TGTGCCAGCAGTCCTCTAGCGGGAGGAGAAGATACGCAGTATTTT; cdr3_aa: CASSPLAGGEDTQYF
clone_size: NA; v_call: TRBV30; d_call: TRBD1; j_call: TRBJ1-6; cdr3_nt: TGTGCCTGGAGCCCTGGACAGGGGGCGAGCTCCTATAATTCACCCCTCCACTTT; cdr3_aa: CAWSPGQGASSYNSPLHF
clone_size: NA; v_call: TRBV5-1; d_call: TRBD1; j_call: TRBJ1-1; cdr3_nt: TGCGCCAGCAGCTCTGGACAGGGTCCCGAAGCTTTCTTT; cdr3_aa: CASSSGQGPEAFF
clone_size: NA; v_call: TRBV6-5; d_call: NA; j_call: TRBJ1-5; cdr3_nt: TGTGCCAGCAGTTACTCTTGGGGTTCCAATCAGCCCCAGCATTTT; cdr3_aa: CASSYSWGSNQPQHF
clone_size: NA; v_call: TRBV25-1; d_call: NA; j_call: TRBJ1-2; cdr3_nt: TGTGCCAGCAGTGACCAAGGGCTCGGCTATGGCTACACCTTC; cdr3_aa: CASSDQGLGYGYTF
clone_size: NA; v_call: TRBV6-5; d_call: NA; j_call: TRBJ2-1; cdr3_nt: TGTGCCAGCAGTAGGGACGCAAGCTCCTACAATGAGCAGTTCTTC; cdr3_aa: CASSRDASSYNEQFF
clone_size: NA; v_call: TRBV15; d_call: TRBD2; j_call: TRBJ2-5; cdr3_nt: TGTGCCACCAAACGAGCGGGAGGCCTCCAAGAGACCCAGTACTTC; cdr3_aa: CATKRAGGLQETQYF
clone_size: NA; v_call: TRBV18; d_call: NA; j_call: TRBJ1-6; cdr3_nt: TGTGCCAGCTCACCACCGAAAAACGGACCCAATTCACCCCTCCACTTT; cdr3_aa: CASSPPKNGPNSPLHF
clone_size: few; v_call: TRBV18; d_call: NA; j_call: TRBJ1-5; cdr3_nt: TGTGCCAGCTCACCCGATCGGAAGCAGCCCCAGCATTTT; cdr3_aa: CASSPDRKQPQHF
clone_size: NA; v_call: TRBV19; d_call: NA; j_call: TRBJ2-4; cdr3_nt: TGTGCCAGTAGTAGCCTAAGTGGCAAAAACATTCAGTACTTC; cdr3_aa: CASSSLSGKNIQYF
clone_size: NA; v_call: TRBV7-6; d_call: TRBD2; j_call: TRBJ2-2; cdr3_nt: TGTGCCAGCAGCGCCTTCGCGGGAGGTACCGGGGAGCTGTTTTTT; cdr3_aa: CASSAFAGGTGELFF
clone_size: NA; v_call: TRBV6-4; d_call: NA; j_call: TRBJ2-5; cdr3_nt: TGTGCCAGCAGTGACCGCGGACCGAGATTCAGACCCGAAACCCTGCAAGAGACCCAGTACTTC; cdr3_aa: CASSDRGPRFRPETLQETQYF
clone_size: NA; v_call: TRBV4-1; d_call: TRBD1; j_call: TRBJ2-7; cdr3_nt: TGCGCCAGCAGCCTGGACAGGGCCTACGAGCAGTACTTC; cdr3_aa: CASSLDRAYEQYF
clone_size: NA; v_call: TRBV18; d_call: TRBD2; j_call: TRBJ2-2; cdr3_nt: TGTGCCAGCTCACCACAGCGGGGGAACACCGGGGAGCTGTTTTTT; cdr3_aa: CASSPQRGNTGELFF
clone_size: NA; v_call: TRBV11-3; d_call: NA; j_call: TRBJ2-5; cdr3_nt: TGTGCCAGCAGCCTGGGGCGGTTCCAAGAGACCCAGTACTTC; cdr3_aa: CASSLGRFQETQYF
clone_size: once; v_call: TRBV18; d_call: NA; j_call: TRBJ2-3; cdr3_nt: TGTGCCAGCTCACCCGGAGAAACAGATACGCAGTATTTT; cdr3_aa: CASSPGETDTQYF
clone_size: NA; v_call: TRBV30; d_call: NA; j_call: TRBJ2-7; cdr3_nt: TGTGCCTGGAGGGGAAAGGGCGAGCAGTACTTC; cdr3_aa: CAWRGKGEQYF
clone_size: NA; v_call: TRBV5-1; d_call: NA; j_call: TRBJ1-6; cdr3_nt: TGCGCCAGCAGCTTGGCAGGGGAGCCTTCACCCCTCCACTTT; cdr3_aa: CASSLAGEPSPLHF
clone_size: NA; v_call: TRBV5-5; d_call: NA; j_call: TRBJ1-2; cdr3_nt: TGTGCCAGCAGCTTACCGGGGGGCGAAACCTATGGCTACACCTTC; cdr3_aa: CASSLPGGETYGYTF
clone_size: NA; v_call: TRBV10-3; d_call: NA; j_call: TRBJ1-2; cdr3_nt: TGTGCCATCAGTGAGGCCGGAGGGAGCTATGGCTACACCTTC; cdr3_aa: CAISEAGGSYGYTF
clone_size: once; v_call: TRBV4-1; d_call: NA; j_call: TRBJ2-3; cdr3_nt: TGCGCCAGCAGCCAAGGGAGGCCCCCCACAGATACGCAGTATTTT; cdr3_aa: CASSQGRPPTDTQYF
clone_size: NA; v_call: TRBV19; d_call: NA; j_call: TRBJ1-2; cdr3_nt: TGTGCCAGTCGCCGGCGGGGAGCTAACTATGGCTACACCTTC; cdr3_aa: CASRRRGANYGYTF
clone_size: once; v_call: TRBV5-1; d_call: NA; j_call: TRBJ2-6; cdr3_nt: TGCGCCAGCAGCTTGGGTGGGGCTGGGGCCAACGTCCTGACTTTC; cdr3_aa: CASSLGGAGANVLTF
clone_size: NA; v_call: TRBV19; d_call: NA; j_call: TRBJ2-2; cdr3_nt: TGTGCCAGTAGTATAACCCCTGAGGGGGCGAACACCGGGGAGCTGTTTTTT; cdr3_aa: CASSITPEGANTGELFF
clone_size: NA; v_call: TRBV5-4; d_call: NA; j_call: TRBJ2-5; cdr3_nt: TGTGCCAGCAGCTCGAACCTCGAAGAGACCCAGTACTTC; cdr3_aa: CASSSNLEETQYF
clone_size: NA; v_call: TRBV9; d_call: NA; j_call: TRBJ1-1; cdr3_nt: TGTGCCAGCAGCCCCCAGGGTAACGCTGAAGCTTTCTTT; cdr3_aa: CASSPQGNAEAFF
clone_size: few; v_call: TRBV9; d_call: TRBD1; j_call: TRBJ1-2; cdr3_nt: TGTGCCAGCAGCGTAGGTAGTGGGGGGACAGGGTACTATGGCTACACCTTC; cdr3_aa: CASSVGSGGTGYYGYTF
clone_size: NA; v_call: TRBV7-8; d_call: NA; j_call: TRBJ2-7; cdr3_nt: TGTGCCAGCAGCTTCTTAGGACGGTTCGAGCAGTACTTC; cdr3_aa: CASSFLGRFEQYF
clone_size: few; v_call: TRBV2; d_call: NA; j_call: TRBJ1-1; cdr3_nt: TGTGCCAGCAGTAGACAGGCCAACACTGAAGCTTTCTTT; cdr3_aa: CASSRQANTEAFF
clone_size: NA; v_call: TRBV9; d_call: NA; j_call: TRBJ1-6; cdr3_nt: TGTGCCAGCAGCCCCGGACCTGGGAATTCACCCCTCCACTTT; cdr3_aa: CASSPGPGNSPLHF
clone_size: NA; v_call: TRBV5-1; d_call: NA; j_call: TRBJ2-6; cdr3_nt: TGCGCCAGCAGCCCCCTCGGCTTAGGGGGCGCGGGAGGGGCCAACGTCCTGACTTTC; cdr3_aa: CASSPLGLGGAGGANVLTF
clone_size: NA; v_call: TRBV4-1; d_call: NA; j_call: TRBJ2-1; cdr3_nt: TGCGCCAGCAGCCAAGATAGGGCCAGGAGCTCCTACAATGAGCAGTTCTTC; cdr3_aa: CASSQDRARSSYNEQFF
clone_size: NA; v_call: TRBV5-1; d_call: NA; j_call: TRBJ1-3; cdr3_nt: TGCGCCAGCAGTCGTGGACCTTCAAGCTCTGGAAACACCATATATTTT; cdr3_aa: CASSRGPSSSGNTIYF
clone_size: once; v_call: TRBV6-1; d_call: NA; j_call: TRBJ2-4; cdr3_nt: TGTGCCAGCAGTGAATTAAGATCCATAGCCAAAAACATTCAGTACTTC; cdr3_aa: CASSELRSIAKNIQYF
clone_size: NA; v_call: TRBV5-1; d_call: NA; j_call: TRBJ1-2; cdr3_nt: TGCGCCAGCAGCTTGGAGGGGGGGATTAACTATGGCTACACCTTC; cdr3_aa: CASSLEGGINYGYTF
clone_size: NA; v_call: TRBV5-1; d_call: NA; j_call: TRBJ2-7; cdr3_nt: TGCGCCAGCTCACAACCAGGATCTTGGGGCGAGCAGTACTTC; cdr3_aa: CASSQPGSWGEQYF
clone_size: once; v_call: TRBV2; d_call: NA; j_call: TRBJ2-7; cdr3_nt: TGTGCCAGCAGTTTTACAGAGCTGACCTCCTACGAGCAGTACTTC; cdr3_aa: CASSFTELTSYEQYF
clone_size: NA; v_call: TRBV5-5; d_call: NA; j_call: TRBJ1-2; cdr3_nt: TGTGCCAGCAGCCCGGACAGTGGGGGCTATGGCTACACCTTC; cdr3_aa: CASSPDSGGYGYTF
clone_size: NA; v_call: TRBV28; d_call: NA; j_call: TRBJ2-7; cdr3_nt: TGTGCCAGCAGTCCGACTGACAGGCCGAGCTCCTACGAGCAGTACTTC; cdr3_aa: CASSPTDRPSSYEQYF